The 20 T cell receptor beta chains reported below all come from one sample, sequenced in a study of cytomegalovirus exposure and HLA in healthy donors. Amplification used 60 Vbeta primers and 13 Jbeta primers. The data were produced by immunoSEQ multiplex PCR, yet TCRdb's version contains in-frame clones alone and is incomplete. In the table there are 150,000 to 200,000 clones, around 87% of which are singletons. The sample was PBMCs. These receptor sequences come from a woman in her late teens or twenties in good health and CMV-seronegative.

The V gene is TRBV28, the J gene TRBJ1-3, with 7 bases matching TRBD1. The V gene end was trimmed by 7 bases and the J gene end by 6 bases; junction bases not matched to a gene: 12. Germline CDR1 is MDHEN and CDR2 is SYDVKM. This CDR3 has 15 residues. CDR3 sequence (DNA): TGTGCCAGCACCCCCGACAGGGCCCATACAAACACCATATATTTT. Translation: CASTPDRAHTNTIYF.

V is TRBV7-9 and J is TRBJ1-1; 7 bases fit TRBD1. This CDR3 has 14 amino acids. Losses at the gene ends were 5 bases for V and 6 bases for J; bases not matched to a gene: 9. The germline CDR1 and CDR2 sequences are SEHNR and FQNEAQ (reference sequence). CDR3 protein: CASSVRGGTAEAFF. CDR3 in DNA: TGTGCCAGCAGCGTTCGAGGGGGGACAGCTGAAGCTTTCTTT.

The rearrangement joins TRBV7-9 to TRBJ2-1, with 8 bases that match TRBD2. CDR1 is SEHNR, CDR2 FQNEAQ, per germline (reference sequence). The CDR3 loop spans 14 amino acids. The trim removed 1 base at V and 9 bases at J, leaving 5 bases unmatched. Here the CDR3 reads CASSLEAGAGEQFF. In DNA, the CDR3 is TGTGCCAGCAGCTTAGAAGCGGGGGCCGGTGAGCAGTTCTTC.

This rearrangement joins TRBV5-1 to TRBJ2-1; the match to TRBD1 covers 8 bases. The CDR3 totals 14 residues. V shed 2 bases, J shed 8 bases, and the junction held 6 bases outside the gene matches. Germline lookup yields CDR1 SGHRS and CDR2 YFSETQ. CDR3 DNA: TGCGCCAGCAGCTTTCAGGGGGCTGGGGATGAGCAGTTCTTC. Its translation: CASSFQGAGDEQFF.

The chain carries TRBV29-1 and TRBJ2-1, with no clear D. V gave up 1 base and J gave up 0 bases, with 10 bases separating them. CDR1 SQVTM and CDR2 ANQGSEA come from the germline V gene. This CDR3 region has 15 residues. The CDR3 nucleotides are TGCAGCGTTGAAGGGTTAGAGAGCTCCTACAATGAGCAGTTCTTC. It is translated as CSVEGLESSYNEQFF.

The chain uses TRBV7-9 and TRBJ1-2; TRBD1 aligns across 8 bases. V lost 4 bases to trimming and J lost 3 bases; unmatched junction nucleotides: 4. CDR1 SEHNR and CDR2 FQNEAQ come from the germline V gene (reference sequence). The CDR3 extends over 14 amino acids. The CDR3 region has the DNA TGTGCCAGCAGCTCTGGACAGGGAGACTATGGCTACACCTTC. This codes for CASSSGQGDYGYTF.

V is TRBV5-4 and J is TRBJ1-1; TRBD1 agrees at 8 bases. The germline V gene has CDR1 SGHNT and CDR2 YYREEE (reference sequence). This CDR3 is built from 13 residues. After removal of 4 bases from V and 5 bases from J, the junction contained 4 bases not matched to a gene. The CDR3 region has the DNA TGTGCCAGCAGCGGGACAGGCGGGACTGAAGCTTTCTTT. It translates to CASSGTGGTEAFF.

The genes are TRBV29-1 and TRBJ1-1; TRBD1 matches at 7 bases. The trim removed 4 bases at V and 1 base at J, leaving 3 bases unmatched. Per the germline V gene, CDR1 is SQVTM and CDR2 is ANQGSEA. This CDR3 is 13 amino acids long. CDR3 in DNA: TGCAGCGTTGTCGGACAGGCGAACACTGAAGCTTTCTTT. It specifies CSVVGQANTEAFF.

The chain employs TRBV2 and TRBJ2-2; tentative D call: TRBD2 (7 bases). The CDR3 length is 16 residues. Germline lookup yields CDR1 SNHLY and CDR2 FYNNEI. V shed 6 bases and J shed 2 bases, with 16 bases lying between them. CDR3: CASSPAGAPNTGELFF. Written as DNA, the CDR3 is TGTGCCAGCAGCCCGGCGGGGGCCCCAAACACCGGGGAGCTGTTTTTT.

The V and J genes are TRBV4-1 and TRBJ2-7, with TRBD1 as a possible D gene (6 bases). Germline CDR1 MGHRA, CDR2 YSYEKL. This CDR3 has 15 amino acids. The V end was cut by 3 bases, the J end by 5 bases, with 17 bases between. The chain's CDR3 is CASSQLRQARDEQYF. Here the CDR3 DNA reads TGCGCCAGCAGCCAGCTACGACAGGCTAGGGACGAGCAGTACTTC.

The CDR3 reads CASSWWGGSYEQYF. CDR3 bases: TGTGCCAGCAGCTGGTGGGGGGGATCCTACGAGCAGTACTTC. This chain connects TRBV5-6 to TRBJ2-7; 7 positions agree with TRBD2. There are 14 residues in the CDR3. Germline loops: CDR1 SGHDT, CDR2 YYEEEE. V shed 3 bases and J 1 base; nucleotides not matched to a gene: 4.

The chain links TRBV7-9 to TRBJ2-2; TRBD2 matches at 11 bases. CDR1 and CDR2 from the germline V gene are SEHNR and FQNEAQ (reference sequence). The CDR3 is 17 amino acids. V lost 5 bases to trimming and J lost 3 bases; unmatched junction nucleotides: 8. This CDR3 reads CASSHPSGRPYTGELFF. The CDR3 bases are TGTGCCAGCAGCCACCCTAGCGGGAGGCCCTACACCGGGGAGCTGTTTTTT.

The gene calls are TRBV11-2 and TRBJ2-1, with a possible D match to TRBD2 (5 bases). Germline loops: CDR1 SGHAT, CDR2 FQNNGV. Trimming left V 0 bases short and J 2 bases short, with 11 bases between. This CDR3 has 16 residues. For the CDR3, the DNA is TGTGCCAGCAGCTTAGAGGGCGGGTCTACCTACAATGAGCAGTTCTTC. It specifies CASSLEGGSTYNEQFF.

This clone appeared a single time. The V gene is TRBV7-8, the J gene TRBJ2-7; 7 bases map to TRBD1. The CDR3 consists of 13 residues. V shed 5 bases, J shed 3 bases, and the junction held 4 bases outside the gene matches. The germline V gene has CDR1 SGHVS and CDR2 FQNEAQ. CDR3 bases: TGTGCCAGCAGCCAGGGGGATCTCTACGAGCAGTACTTC. It codes for CASSQGDLYEQYF.

V and J are TRBV19 and TRBJ1-5, with D perhaps TRBD1 (6 bases). Germline V lookup: CDR1 LNHDA, CDR2 SQIVND (reference sequence). CDR3 length equals 14 residues. V shed 4 bases and J shed 3 bases, with 10 bases lying between them. CDR3: CASSSRGLNQPQHF. Here the CDR3 DNA reads TGTGCCAGTAGTAGCAGGGGCCTCAATCAGCCCCAGCATTTT.

On this clone: One end of the junction fails to match germline, which may point to a read error. The gene calls are TRBV7-7 and TRBJ2-7, with 8 bases that match TRBD1. The CDR3 runs to 14 residues. Germline lookup yields CDR1 SSHAT and CDR2 FNYEAQ (reference sequence). The DNA of the CDR3 is TGTGCTAGCAGCCAGGGGACAGGCTCCTACGAGCAGTACTTC. Residues: CASSQGTGSYEQYF.

This clone was counted a single time. The genes are TRBV30 and TRBJ1-2; weak D call: TRBD1 (5 bases). V lost 2 bases and J 5 bases, leaving 12 bases between the germline ends. The germline V gene has CDR1 GTSNPN and CDR2 SVGIG (reference sequence). This CDR3 has 13 amino acids. CDR3 sequence: CAWSKDSAYGYTF. The CDR3, as DNA: TGTGCCTGGAGTAAAGACAGTGCATATGGCTACACCTTC. Full variable domain (missing parts from reference TRBV30 and TRBJ1-2): SQTIHQWPATLVQPVGSPLSLECTVEGTSNPNLYWYRQAAGRGLQLLFYSVGIGQISSEVPQNLSASRPQDRQFILSSKKLLLSDSGFYLCAWSKDSAYGYTFGSGTRLTVV.

CDR3 region: CASSLLQETQYF. The DNA for the CDR3 is TGTGCCAGCAGCCTCCTTCAAGAGACCCAGTACTTC. The rearrangement uses TRBV11-1 and TRBJ2-5; D gene ambiguous. Trimming pared 5 bases from V and 2 bases from J, leaving 6 bases between. Germline V gene sequence: CDR1 SGHAT, CDR2 FQDESV (reference sequence). The CDR3 is made up of 12 amino acids.

J is TRBJ2-2 and V is TRBV27, with D maybe TRBD2 (7 bases). The CDR3 has 15 amino acids. Germline values: CDR1 MNHEY, CDR2 SMNVEV (reference sequence). V lost 3 bases to trimming and J lost 4 bases, with 12 bases between them. DNA of the CDR3: TGTGCCAGCAGTTTCGGGGGGCTCGGCACCGGGGAGCTGTTTTTT. Protein sequence: CASSFGGLGTGELFF.

The V gene is TRBV27, the J gene TRBJ2-3; 9 nucleotides match TRBD1. CDR3 length: 14 amino acids. V lost 4 bases, J lost 1 base, and 0 bases stayed unmatched. Germline V lookup: CDR1 MNHEY, CDR2 SMNVEV (reference sequence). CDR3 in amino acids: CASSWTGGTDTQYF. CDR3 DNA sequence: TGTGCCAGCAGTTGGACAGGGGGCACAGATACGCAGTATTTT.